Below are 32 T cell receptor beta chains sequenced from a single sample in a study of cytomegalovirus exposure and HLA in healthy donors. Amplification used 60 Vbeta primers and 13 Jbeta primers. The data were produced by immunoSEQ multiplex PCR, yet TCRdb's version contains in-frame clones alone and is incomplete. The repertoire has 150,000 to 200,000 clones, around 68% of them found once; the top ten carry roughly 1.4%. Material: PBMCs. Every receptor here comes from a man aged 50-60 years in good health and CMV-seronegative.

A word on this clone: A read error may produce the germline difference seen at one junction end. The chain is built from TRBV7-6 and TRBJ2-3; 8 nucleotides agree with TRBD2. In germline, CDR1 is SGHVS, CDR2 FNYEAQ. The CDR3 is 14 residues long. The CDR3 reads CASSPGGATDMQYF. Here the CDR3 DNA reads TGTGCCAGCAGCCCCGGGGGGGCCACAGATATGCAGTATTTT.

The chain uses TRBV5-1 and TRBJ1-2; possibly TRBD1 for D (5 bases). CDR3 length: 16 amino acids. The germline V and J ends were trimmed by 7 bases and 4 bases, with 23 bases remaining between them. The V gene's germline CDR1 is SGHRS and CDR2 YFSETQ. In DNA form, the CDR3 reads TGCGCCAGCTCCCCGGGGGAGGCCAGAGCTGTCTATGGCTACACCTTC. Protein product: CASSPGEARAVYGYTF.

The chain employs TRBV18 and TRBJ1-2, with D possibly TRBD1 on 6 matching bases. Germline V gives CDR1 KGHSH, CDR2 LQKENI. This CDR3 spans 14 amino acids. Trimming removed 8 bases from V and 2 bases from J, with 15 bases in between. This CDR3 reads CASLPGQRNYGYTF. For the CDR3, the DNA is TGTGCCAGCCTTCCTGGACAGAGAAACTATGGCTACACCTTC.

The rearrangement joins TRBV5-4 to TRBJ2-7; 12 positions match TRBD1. Germline V gene data show CDR1 as SGHNT and CDR2 as YYREEE (reference sequence). The ends lost 5 bases at V and 9 bases at J; junction bases unmatched: 12. The CDR3 spans 15 residues. This CDR3 reads CASSSRGTGGAGQYF. The DNA of the CDR3 is TGTGCCAGCAGTTCCCGTGGGACAGGGGGCGCAGGGCAGTACTTC.

The chain uses TRBV5-1 and TRBJ1-4; D is uncertain. The CDR3 has 14 amino acids. Trimming cost V 4 bases and J 7 bases, with 14 bases left between them. Germline V CDR1 and CDR2: SGHRS, YFSETQ. The CDR3: CASSSAPFGEKLFF. As DNA, the CDR3 is TGCGCCAGCAGCAGCGCCCCTTTCGGTGAAAAACTGTTTTTT. Full variable domain (outside the CDR3, taken from reference TRBV5-1 and TRBJ1-4): KAGVTQTPRYLIKTRGQQVTLSCSPISGHRSVSWYQQTPGQGLQFLFEYFSETQRNKGNFPGRFSGRQFSNSRSEMNVSTLELGDSALYLCASSSAPFGEKLFFGSGTQLSVL.

This chain uses TRBV5-5 with TRBJ1-1; possibly TRBD1 for D (6 bases). Between the trimmed V and J ends, which lost 4 bases and 5 bases, there was a span of 9 bases. The CDR3 loop spans 12 amino acids. From germline, CDR1 is SGHKS and CDR2 YYEKEE (reference sequence). In DNA form, the CDR3 reads TGTGCCAGCAGCAAGGGGGGGACTGAAGCTTTCTTT. Its protein is CASSKGGTEAFF.

The chain joins TRBV19 to TRBJ2-7; TRBD2 matches at 7 bases. Trimming at V came to 3 bases and at J to 0 bases, leaving 5 bases not matched to a gene. This CDR3 comprises 15 residues. Germline CDR1 LNHDA, CDR2 SQIVND (reference sequence). The DNA of the CDR3 is TGTGCCAGTAGTATGGGGAGGGGAGGCTCCTACGAGCAGTACTTC. Translated: CASSMGRGGSYEQYF.

This clone was counted only a few times. The chain carries TRBV11-1 and TRBJ2-7; D is unresolved. This CDR3 is built from 13 residues. Trimming removed 6 bases from V and 3 bases from J, with 12 bases in between. CDR1 is SGHAT, CDR2 FQDESV, per germline (reference sequence). The CDR3 nucleotides read TGTGCCAGCAGTTCTGGCACAATCTACGAGCAGTACTTC. This encodes CASSSGTIYEQYF.

The chain carries TRBV29-1 and TRBJ2-7; D may be TRBD1 (5 bases). The CDR3 is 13 amino acids. The ends were cut back, 6 bases at V and 0 bases at J, with 12 bases in the middle. The germline V gene has CDR1 SQVTM and CDR2 ANQGSEA. In nucleotides, the CDR3 is TGCAGCGTGCGACAGAGTAGCTCCTACGAGCAGTACTTC. It codes for CSVRQSSSYEQYF.

The chain couples TRBV2 to TRBJ2-3; 8 bases align to TRBD2. CDR1 is SNHLY and CDR2 is FYNNEI in the germline V gene. The CDR3 length is 15 residues. Trimming cost V 4 bases and J 3 bases; bases outside gene matches: 6. As DNA, the CDR3 is TGTGCCAGCAGTGCGGGGGGGGTAAGAACAGATACGCAGTATTTT. It yields the protein CASSAGGVRTDTQYF.

The chain has TRBV7-8 and TRBJ1-5; 7 bases align to TRBD1. The V segment lost 1 base and the J segment 3 bases; nucleotides outside the gene matches: 3. Germline CDR1 and CDR2: SGHVS and FQNEAQ. CDR3 length: 15 residues. This chain's CDR3 is CASSLGQGYNQPQHF. The DNA of the CDR3 is TGTGCCAGCAGCTTAGGACAGGGCTACAATCAGCCCCAGCATTTT.

The genes are TRBV10-3 and TRBJ2-7; tentative D call: TRBD2 (6 bases). The germline V gene encodes CDR1 ENHRY and CDR2 SYGVKD. CDR3 size: 15 residues. Deletions cut 6 bases from V and 2 bases from J, with 17 bases between. CDR3 nucleotide sequence: TGTGCCATCAGCCGAACTACGGGGACTCCCTACGAGCAGTACTTC. Its translation is CAISRTTGTPYEQYF.

This clone has a handful of counts. The chain combines TRBV15 with TRBJ1-3; weak D call: TRBD1 (6 bases). V was trimmed by 0 bases and J by 3 bases, leaving 12 bases between them. The CDR3 is 16 residues long. Germline loops: CDR1 LNHNV, CDR2 YYDKDF (reference sequence). The CDR3: CATSREARGFGNTIYF. The CDR3 DNA sequence: TGTGCCACCAGCAGAGAGGCCAGGGGCTTTGGAAACACCATATATTTT.

This chain uses TRBV5-1 with TRBJ2-1, with D possibly matching TRBD2 (5 bases). The CDR3 is 14 residues long. CDR1 is SGHRS and CDR2 is YFSETQ in the germline V gene. Trimming shortened V by 0 bases and J by 4 bases, and 8 bases separated the two germline ends. The CDR3, as DNA: TGCGCCAGCAGCTTGGGTCGGGGATACAATGAGCAGTTCTTC. It encodes CASSLGRGYNEQFF.

The chain joins TRBV7-3 to TRBJ2-5; a possible D gene is TRBD2 (5 bases). Germline V gives CDR1 SGHTA, CDR2 FQGTGA. This CDR3 comprises 13 residues. V was trimmed by 3 bases and J by 2 bases, leaving 7 bases between them. Written as DNA, the CDR3 is TGTGCCAGCAGCTTGAGGACTCAAGAGACCCAGTACTTC. Translation gives CASSLRTQETQYF.

V usage is TRBV9 and J usage is TRBJ2-7; TRBD1 might be the D (5 bases). The CDR3 is 14 residues long. Germline lookup yields CDR1 SGDLS and CDR2 YYNGEE. V dropped 2 bases and J dropped 0 bases, with 9 bases sitting between them. The CDR3 region has the DNA TGTGCCAGCAGCGTCGGACAAAGCTCCTACGAGCAGTACTTC. Translating gives CASSVGQSSYEQYF.

The V call is TRBV18, the J call TRBJ1-2; no firm D call. The CDR3 contains 12 residues. The V gene's germline CDR1 is KGHSH and CDR2 LQKENI. Trimming stripped 9 bases from V and 4 bases from J, with 12 bases between. CDR3 DNA sequence: TGTGCCAGTTCGGGGTCGGGCTATGGCTACACCTTC. This translates into CASSGSGYGYTF.

The genes are TRBV19 and TRBJ1-5; 9 positions match TRBD1. There are 15 residues in the CDR3. Germline-derived CDR1 and CDR2 are LNHDA and SQIVND (reference sequence). Germline trimming cut 7 bases from V and 1 base from J; bases unmatched to any gene: 5. The CDR3 nucleotides are TGTGCCAGTATCGCGGACAGGGGCAGCAATCAGCCCCAGCATTTT. This gives the protein CASIADRGSNQPQHF. The full variable domain, in which reference TRBV19 and TRBJ1-5 provide the parts outside the CDR3, is DGGITQSPKYLFRKEGQNVTLSCEQNLNHDAMYWYRQDPGQGLRLIYYSQIVNDFQKGDIAEGYSVSREKKESFPLTVTSAQKNPTAFYLCASIADRGSNQPQHFGDGTRLSIL.

V gene TRBV18 combines with J gene TRBJ1-1; a possible D gene is TRBD1 (6 bases). The CDR3 loop spans 16 amino acids. The V gene's germline CDR1 is KGHSH and CDR2 LQKENI. V was clipped by 3 bases and J by 1 base, with 15 bases between them. CDR3: CASSPRLTGANTEAFF. As DNA, the CDR3 is TGTGCCAGCTCACCGAGACTGACAGGAGCGAACACTGAAGCTTTCTTT.

The chain carries TRBV11-2 and TRBJ2-5; the match to TRBD2 covers 11 bases. CDR1 SGHAT and CDR2 FQNNGV come from the germline V gene. The CDR3 spans 15 residues. V shed 6 bases, J shed 4 bases, and the junction held 7 bases outside the gene matches. CDR3 protein: CASSANSGRGETQYF. In DNA, the CDR3 is TGTGCCAGCAGTGCCAATAGCGGGAGGGGAGAGACCCAGTACTTC.

V and J are TRBV27 and TRBJ1-4, with no clear D. V lost 4 bases to trimming and J lost 0 bases, with 15 bases between them. Per the germline V gene, CDR1 is MNHEY and CDR2 is SMNVEV (reference sequence). This CDR3 contains 17 residues. DNA of the CDR3: TGTGCCAGCAGTTCCAGACTGATATCCGCAACTAATGAAAAACTGTTTTTT. Encoded protein: CASSSRLISATNEKLFF.

V is TRBV28 and J is TRBJ1-1, with 7 bases fitting TRBD1. J gave up 7 bases and V 3 bases, and 5 bases lay outside the gene matches. This CDR3 is built from 13 residues. CDR1 and CDR2 from the germline V gene are MDHEN and SYDVKM. CDR3 sequence: CASSFQGVVEAFF. DNA for the CDR3: TGTGCCAGCAGTTTCCAGGGGGTTGTTGAAGCTTTCTTT.

The rearrangement links TRBV14 to TRBJ2-7; D is unresolved. V was trimmed by 2 bases and J by 0 bases, leaving 8 bases between them. CDR3 length: 14 residues. Germline V gives CDR1 SGHDN, CDR2 FVKESK. The CDR3 DNA follows: TGTGCCAGCAGCCAATGGGCGAGCTCCTACGAGCAGTACTTC. It codes for CASSQWASSYEQYF.

The V and J genes are TRBV7-9 and TRBJ2-7; perhaps TRBD2 as D (5 bases). Deletions cut 1 base from V and 7 bases from J, with 23 bases between. The CDR3 runs to 17 residues. Germline V gene sequence: CDR1 SEHNR, CDR2 FQNEAQ (reference sequence). This CDR3 reads CASSLVTGPGPSGEQYF. Here the CDR3 DNA reads TGTGCCAGCAGCTTAGTCACCGGGCCAGGACCGTCGGGGGAGCAGTACTTC.

The chain uses TRBV4-1 and TRBJ1-5; TRBD1 matches at 7 bases. CDR3 length: 14 amino acids. Germline CDR1 is MGHRA and CDR2 is YSYEKL. With V trimmed by 7 bases and J by 5 bases, 8 bases remained unmatched. CDR3 coding DNA: TGCGCCAGCATCAGACAGGGTACGTATCAGCCCCAGCATTTT. Its protein is CASIRQGTYQPQHF.

The count of this clone is one. The chain combines TRBV5-8 with TRBJ1-6; D gene uncertain. The germline V gene encodes CDR1 SGHTS and CDR2 YDEGEE. The CDR3 spans 17 residues. The germline V and J ends were trimmed by 4 bases and 0 bases, with 14 bases remaining between them. CDR3 sequence reads: CASSPRGASSYNSPLHF. The CDR3 DNA is TGTGCCAGCAGCCCTCGGGGAGCGAGCTCCTATAATTCACCCCTCCACTTT.

The V gene is TRBV1, the J gene TRBJ1-1. TRBV1 has pseudogene status. CDR3 size: 16 residues. The CDR3 nucleotides are TGCACCAGCAGCCAAGTAAAGGAGAGCAGGAACACTGAAGCTTTCTTT. Protein product: CTSSQVKESRNTEAFF.

The rearrangement joins TRBV11-2 to TRBJ1-3; D is ambiguous. Between the trimmed V and J ends, which lost 2 bases and 2 bases, there was a span of 7 bases. There are 14 residues in the CDR3. CDR1 is SGHAT, CDR2 FQNNGV, per germline. The CDR3 DNA sequence: TGTGCCAGCAGCTTAACGGTAGCTGGAAACACCATATATTTT. It translates to CASSLTVAGNTIYF.

The CDR3: CASSPRQGPNYGYTF. The CDR3, as DNA: TGCGCCAGCAGTCCGCGACAGGGGCCAAACTATGGCTACACCTTC. The rearrangement links TRBV23-1 to TRBJ1-2; 8 nucleotides match TRBD1. TRBV23-1 is marked as an open reading frame, function uncertain. The trim removed 4 bases at V and 2 bases at J, leaving 6 bases unmatched. This CDR3 comprises 15 residues.

This chain connects TRBV19 to TRBJ1-2; 8 bases are shared with TRBD1. The CDR3 has 15 residues. Trimming removed 1 base from V and 3 bases from J; junction bases left unmatched: 4. Germline CDR1 is LNHDA and CDR2 is SQIVND (reference sequence). The CDR3 spells CASSIVSGGDYGYTF. As DNA, the CDR3 is TGTGCCAGTAGTATAGTGTCAGGGGGCGACTATGGCTACACCTTC.

This clone was recorded only once. The chain carries TRBV5-4 and TRBJ1-1, with D perhaps matching TRBD1 (6 bases). Germline values: CDR1 SGHNT, CDR2 YYREEE (reference sequence). The length of the CDR3 is 16 residues. The CDR3 DNA follows: TGTACCTCCGTGGCGGGGGCTGGTGCGCTTGGCACTGAAGCTTTCTTT. Amino acids: CTSVAGAGALGTEAFF.

This clone has only one observation. The genes are TRBV4-1 and TRBJ1-1; D is unclear. The CDR3 is made up of 15 amino acids. The germline CDR1 and CDR2 sequences are MGHRA and YSYEKL. V dropped 3 bases and J dropped 0 bases, with 11 bases sitting between them. The chain's CDR3 is CASSQPTAMNTEAFF. CDR3 bases: TGCGCCAGCAGCCAGCCTACAGCAATGAACACTGAAGCTTTCTTT.